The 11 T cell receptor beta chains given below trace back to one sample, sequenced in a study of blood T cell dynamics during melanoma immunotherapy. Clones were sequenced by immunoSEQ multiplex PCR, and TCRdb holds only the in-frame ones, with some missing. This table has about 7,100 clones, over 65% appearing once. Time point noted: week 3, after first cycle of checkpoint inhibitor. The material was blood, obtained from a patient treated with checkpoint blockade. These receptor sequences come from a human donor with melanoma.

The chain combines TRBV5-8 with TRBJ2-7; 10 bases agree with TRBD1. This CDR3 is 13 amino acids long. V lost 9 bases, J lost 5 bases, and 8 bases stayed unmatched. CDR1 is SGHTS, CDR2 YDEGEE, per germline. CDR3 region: CATGDRGQDEQYF. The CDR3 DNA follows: TGTGCCACGGGTGACAGGGGGCAGGACGAGCAGTACTTC.

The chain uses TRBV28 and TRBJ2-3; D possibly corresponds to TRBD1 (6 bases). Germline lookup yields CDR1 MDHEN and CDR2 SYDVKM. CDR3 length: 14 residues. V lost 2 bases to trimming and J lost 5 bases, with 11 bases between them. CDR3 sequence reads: CASSLGAGVDTQYF. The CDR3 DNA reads TGTGCCAGCAGTTTAGGGGCAGGGGTAGATACGCAGTATTTT. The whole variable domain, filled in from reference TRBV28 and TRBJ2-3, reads DVKVTQSSRYLVKRTGEKVFLECVQDMDHENMFWYRQDPGLGLRLIYFSYDVKMKEKGDIPEGYSVSREKKERFSLILESASTNQTSMYLCASSLGAGVDTQYFGPGTRLTVL.

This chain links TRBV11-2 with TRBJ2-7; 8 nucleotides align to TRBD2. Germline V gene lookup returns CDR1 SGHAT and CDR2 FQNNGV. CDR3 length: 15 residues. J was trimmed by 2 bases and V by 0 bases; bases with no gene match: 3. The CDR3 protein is CASSLERGGTYEQYF. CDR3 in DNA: TGTGCCAGCAGCTTAGAACGGGGGGGAACCTACGAGCAGTACTTC.

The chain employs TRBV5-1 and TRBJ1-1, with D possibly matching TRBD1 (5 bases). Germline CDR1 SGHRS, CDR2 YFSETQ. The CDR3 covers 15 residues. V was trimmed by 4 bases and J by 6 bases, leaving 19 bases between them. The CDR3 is CASSAGNAVGPEAFF. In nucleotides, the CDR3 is TGCGCCAGCAGCGCAGGGAATGCGGTCGGGCCTGAAGCTTTCTTT. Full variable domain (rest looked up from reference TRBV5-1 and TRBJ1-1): KAGVTQTPRYLIKTRGQQVTLSCSPISGHRSVSWYQQTPGQGLQFLFEYFSETQRNKGNFPGRFSGRQFSNSRSEMNVSTLELGDSALYLCASSAGNAVGPEAFFGQGTRLTVV.

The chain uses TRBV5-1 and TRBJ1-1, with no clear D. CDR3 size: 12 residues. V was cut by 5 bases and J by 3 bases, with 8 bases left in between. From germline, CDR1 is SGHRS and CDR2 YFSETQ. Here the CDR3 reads CASRAGYTEAFF. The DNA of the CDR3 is TGCGCCAGCAGGGCGGGCTACACTGAAGCTTTCTTT.

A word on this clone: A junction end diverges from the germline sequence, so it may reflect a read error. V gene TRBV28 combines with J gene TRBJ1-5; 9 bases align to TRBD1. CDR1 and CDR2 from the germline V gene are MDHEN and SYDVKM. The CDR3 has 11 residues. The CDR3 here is CASSSRQGVGF. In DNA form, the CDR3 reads TGTGCCAGCAGTTCCCGACAGGGGGTTGGTTTT.

The CDR3 DNA sequence: TGCGCCAGCAGCTTGGTTGGCAGCTCTGGGGCCAACGTCCTGACTTTC. Its protein is CASSLVGSSGANVLTF. The chain has TRBV5-1 and TRBJ2-6; D is uncertain. The CDR3 runs 16 residues. Germline V CDR1 and CDR2: SGHRS, YFSETQ. V was clipped by 0 bases and J by 0 bases, with 7 bases between them.

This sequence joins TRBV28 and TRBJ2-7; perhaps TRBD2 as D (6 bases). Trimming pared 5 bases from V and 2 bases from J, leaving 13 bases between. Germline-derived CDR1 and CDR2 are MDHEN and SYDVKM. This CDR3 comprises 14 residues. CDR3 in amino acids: CASSRAGSTYEQYV. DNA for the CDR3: TGTGCCAGCAGTCGAGCGGGCTCCACCTACGAGCAGTACGTC.

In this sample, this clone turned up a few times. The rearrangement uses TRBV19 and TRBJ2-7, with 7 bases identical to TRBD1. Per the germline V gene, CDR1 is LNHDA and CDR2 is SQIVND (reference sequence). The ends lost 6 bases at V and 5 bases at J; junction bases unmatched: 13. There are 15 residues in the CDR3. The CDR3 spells CASSPGVQGFHEQYV. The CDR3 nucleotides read TGTGCCAGTAGCCCCGGGGTACAGGGGTTCCACGAGCAGTACGTC.

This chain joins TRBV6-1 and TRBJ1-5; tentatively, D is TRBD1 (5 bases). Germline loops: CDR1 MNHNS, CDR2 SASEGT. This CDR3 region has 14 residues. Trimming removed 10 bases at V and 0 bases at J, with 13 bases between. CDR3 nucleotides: TGTGCCACAGGGCAGGGATATAGCAATCAGCCCCAGCATTTT. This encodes CATGQGYSNQPQHF.

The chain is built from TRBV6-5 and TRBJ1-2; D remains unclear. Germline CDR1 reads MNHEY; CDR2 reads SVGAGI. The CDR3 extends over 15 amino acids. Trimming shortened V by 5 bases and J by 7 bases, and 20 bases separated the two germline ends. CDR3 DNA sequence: TGTGCCAGCAGTCCGCGCCTTCGGCCTGGGGTTGGCTACACCTTC. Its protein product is CASSPRLRPGVGYTF.